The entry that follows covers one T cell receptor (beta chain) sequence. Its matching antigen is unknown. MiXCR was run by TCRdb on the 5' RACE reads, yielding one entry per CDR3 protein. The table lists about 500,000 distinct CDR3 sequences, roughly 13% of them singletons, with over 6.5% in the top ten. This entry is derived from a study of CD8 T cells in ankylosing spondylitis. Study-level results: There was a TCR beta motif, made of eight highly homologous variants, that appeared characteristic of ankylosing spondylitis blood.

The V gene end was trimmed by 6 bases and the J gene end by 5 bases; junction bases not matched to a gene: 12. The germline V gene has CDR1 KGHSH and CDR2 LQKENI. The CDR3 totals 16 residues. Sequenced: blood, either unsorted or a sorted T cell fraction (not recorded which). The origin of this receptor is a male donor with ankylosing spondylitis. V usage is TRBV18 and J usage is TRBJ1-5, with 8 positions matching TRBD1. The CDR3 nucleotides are TGTGCCAGCTCCCGGAACAGGACAGGGTCCGATCAGCCCCAGCATTTT. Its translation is CASSRNRTGSDQPQHF.